These 20 T cell receptor beta chains were all obtained from the same sample, sequenced in a study of T cell responses to AZD1222 COVID-19 vaccine. Method: immunoSEQ multiplex PCR; TCRdb's copy keeps in-frame clones and lacks some. This table holds around 160,000 clones, more than 75% found once. Sample: peripheral blood, taken on day 0 of AZD1222 vaccination. These receptors originate from an adult in good health.

The chain employs TRBV24-1 and TRBJ2-1; D not certain. CDR1 is KGHDR, CDR2 SFDVKD, per germline. This CDR3 spans 12 amino acids. Trimming pared 1 base from V and 8 bases from J, leaving 5 bases between. The CDR3 protein is CATSDLSDEQFF. The CDR3 DNA sequence: TGTGCCACCAGTGATTTATCCGATGAGCAGTTCTTC.

In this sample, this clone turned up once. CDR3 amino acids: CASSQAGTDPNEKLFF. Here the CDR3 DNA reads TGTGCCAGCAGCCAAGCGGGCACAGACCCTAATGAAAAACTGTTTTTT. This chain links TRBV4-2 with TRBJ1-4; D gene ambiguous. With 1 base removed from V and 3 bases from J, the gap between germline ends came to 12 bases. CDR3 length: 16 amino acids. CDR1 is LGHNA, CDR2 YNFKEQ, per germline.

A note on this clone: At the DNA level, this CDR3 is encoded by other sequences in the same sample as well. The chain carries TRBV7-2 and TRBJ2-7; D gene uncertain. Germline CDR1 reads SGHTA; CDR2 reads FQGNSA. V dropped 3 bases and J dropped 4 bases, with 4 bases sitting between them. This CDR3 has 11 residues. In nucleotides, the CDR3 is TGTGCCAGCAGCTTGGTGTACGAGCAGTACTTC. Its protein is CASSLVYEQYF.

The chain combines TRBV7-8 with TRBJ1-4; 7 bases align to TRBD1. Germline V lookup: CDR1 SGHVS, CDR2 FQNEAQ. This CDR3 spans 14 amino acids. The trim removed 7 bases at V and 8 bases at J, leaving 10 bases unmatched. CDR3 sequence (DNA): TGTGCCAGCACTTATAACAGGGGTGGAGAAAAACTGTTTTTT. The encoded protein is CASTYNRGGEKLFF. The full variable domain, completed using reference TRBV7-8 and TRBJ1-4, is GAGVSQSPRYKVAKRGQDVALRCDPISGHVSLFWYQQALGQGPEFLTYFQNEAQLDKSGLPSDRFFAERPEGSVSTLKIQRTQQEDSAVYLCASTYNRGGEKLFFGSGTQLSVL.

This clone was recorded only once. The chain carries TRBV6-4 and TRBJ2-1; possibly TRBD2 for D (6 bases). The CDR3 runs 14 residues. CDR1 MRHNA and CDR2 SNTAGT come from the germline V gene. Trimming left V 3 bases short and J 9 bases short, with 15 bases between. CDR3 bases: TGTGCCAGCAGTGAACTAGCCGACTCCGGTGAGCAGTTCTTC. Protein sequence: CASSELADSGEQFF.

V is TRBV3-1 (or the pseudogene TRBV3-2) and J is TRBJ1-6; D may be TRBD1 (5 bases). CDR3 length: 15 residues. The ends were cut back, 0 bases at V and 10 bases at J, with 13 bases in the middle. Per the germline V gene, CDR1 is LGHDT and CDR2 is YNNKEL (reference sequence). CDR3 sequence reads: CASSQDFAGISPLHF. For the CDR3, the DNA is TGTGCCAGCAGCCAAGATTTCGCAGGGATATCACCCCTCCACTTT.

The chain links TRBV9 to TRBJ1-4; no clear D gene. Trimming pared 0 bases from V and 7 bases from J, leaving 10 bases between. From germline, CDR1 is SGDLS and CDR2 YYNGEE. This CDR3 has 14 residues. The CDR3 coding sequence is TGTGCCAGCAGCGTAGATGGCAGAAGTGAAAAACTGTTTTTT. It translates to CASSVDGRSEKLFF.

V and J are TRBV20-1 and TRBJ1-1; no clear D. This CDR3 region has 11 residues. Germline assignment: CDR1 DFQATT and CDR2 SNEGSKA (reference sequence). With 3 bases removed from V and 2 bases from J, the gap between germline ends came to 4 bases. The CDR3, as DNA: TGCAGTGCTAGGTTTAACACTGAAGCTTTCTTT. This codes for CSARFNTEAFF.

The V gene is TRBV5-6, the J gene TRBJ1-4; unclear D gene. Trimming took 0 bases from V and 7 from J, leaving 4 bases between them. CDR1 and CDR2 from the germline V gene are SGHDT and YYEEEE. The CDR3 runs to 12 residues. As DNA, the CDR3 is TGTGCCAGCAGCTTGGGATCTGAAAAACTGTTTTTT. It encodes CASSLGSEKLFF.

The rearrangement joins TRBV2 to TRBJ1-2; no reliable D call. CDR1 and CDR2 (germline): SNHLY, FYNNEI. This CDR3 is 11 amino acids long. The V end was cut by 4 bases, the J end by 7 bases, with 7 bases between. DNA for the CDR3: TGTGCCAGCAGTGGGCAATCTGGCTACACCTTC. This encodes CASSGQSGYTF.

The V and J genes are TRBV27 and TRBJ2-1, with TRBD1 identical over 12 bases. The CDR3 has 18 residues. The germline V gene encodes CDR1 MNHEY and CDR2 SMNVEV (reference sequence). V lost 2 bases, J lost 8 bases, and 13 bases stayed unmatched. The CDR3 loop reads CASSLLINPGQGADEQFF. In nucleotides, the CDR3 is TGTGCCAGCAGTTTACTCATTAACCCGGGACAGGGGGCTGATGAGCAGTTCTTC.

The V gene is TRBV2, the J gene TRBJ2-5; D is perhaps TRBD2 (5 bases). This CDR3 is 12 amino acids long. Between the trimmed V and J ends, which lost 7 bases and 5 bases, there was a span of 11 bases. From germline, CDR1 is SNHLY and CDR2 FYNNEI. The chain's CDR3 is CASIHRGETQYF. The CDR3 DNA reads TGTGCCAGCATTCACAGAGGGGAGACCCAGTACTTC.

The V gene is TRBV7-2, the J gene TRBJ1-1; D perhaps matches TRBD1 (6 bases). The V end lost 9 bases, the J end lost 4 bases, and 21 bases lay between the germline ends. CDR1 SGHTA and CDR2 FQGNSA come from the germline V gene. CDR3 size: 15 residues. The CDR3 bases are TGTGCCAGTTTTAAAGGGGGGGGAGGTTCCACTGAAGCTTTCTTT. Amino acids: CASFKGGGGSTEAFF.

The gene calls are TRBV7-6 and TRBJ1-5, with D perhaps TRBD1 (5 bases). V lost 7 bases and J lost 5, with 18 bases in between. The germline CDR1 and CDR2 sequences are SGHVS and FNYEAQ. The CDR3 extends over 15 amino acids. CDR3 coding DNA: TGTGCCAGCACCGAGGCGGGGGGAAAACATCAGCCCCAGCATTTT. It encodes CASTEAGGKHQPQHF. The entire variable domain, with the rest obtained from reference TRBV7-6 and TRBJ1-5, is as follows: GAGVSQSPRYKVTKRGQDVALRCDPISGHVSLYWYRQALGQGPEFLTYFNYEAQQDKSGLPNDRFSAERPEGSISTLTIQRTEQRDSAMYRCASTEAGGKHQPQHFGDGTRLSIL.

This clone has a single count. This chain links TRBV10-3 with TRBJ2-3, with TRBD2 matching over 13 bases. Germline CDR1 is ENHRY and CDR2 is SYGVKD. This CDR3 spans 16 amino acids. Germline trimming cut 2 bases from V and 1 base from J; bases unmatched to any gene: 0. CDR3 nucleotides: TGTGCCATCAGTGAGGGGACTAGCGGGGGCACAGATACGCAGTATTTT. Translation gives CAISEGTSGGTDTQYF.

The chain has TRBV7-2 and TRBJ1-2; D remains unclear. CDR3 length: 14 residues. V gave up 4 bases and J gave up 7 bases, with 16 bases separating them. CDR1 and CDR2 from the germline V gene are SGHTA and FQGNSA. The CDR3 sequence: CASSSSFRTGGYTF. DNA for the CDR3: TGTGCCAGCAGCTCATCGTTCAGGACCGGTGGCTACACCTTC.

This chain connects TRBV2 to TRBJ2-1, with 9 nucleotides matching TRBD2. Per the germline V gene, CDR1 is SNHLY and CDR2 is FYNNEI. This CDR3 is 14 amino acids long. The trim removed 10 bases at V and 12 bases at J, leaving 16 bases unmatched. CDR3 nucleotide sequence: TGTGCCATCCCCCGGGGGCGGGGGGGACAAGTGCAGTTCTTC. Translated: CAIPRGRGGQVQFF.

This chain connects TRBV27 to TRBJ2-1; TRBD2 agrees at 10 bases. Germline V gives CDR1 MNHEY, CDR2 SMNVEV (reference sequence). The V and J ends lost 2 bases and 7 bases, in that order; junction bases with no gene match: 2. The CDR3 consists of 14 residues. The DNA of the CDR3 is TGTGCCAGCAGTTTAATAGCGGGGGGAAATGAGCAGTTCTTC. Translating it yields CASSLIAGGNEQFF.

The CDR3, as DNA: TGTGCCAGCGGACAGGGCTCCTACGAGCAGTACTTC. Translation gives CASGQGSYEQYF. The rearrangement links TRBV28 to TRBJ2-7; 8 bases align to TRBD1. Looked up from germline, CDR1 is MDHEN and CDR2 is SYDVKM. The J segment lost 0 bases and the V segment lost 8 bases, leaving 0 bases of the junction unmatched. There are 12 residues in the CDR3.

This chain uses TRBV28 with TRBJ2-2; 7 positions match TRBD1. The V segment lost 7 bases and the J segment 0 bases; nucleotides outside the gene matches: 8. The germline CDR1 and CDR2 sequences are MDHEN and SYDVKM. The CDR3 extends over 16 amino acids. CDR3 DNA sequence: TGTGCCAGCACATCTATCAGGGGGACGAACACCGGGGAGCTGTTTTTT. Translating it yields CASTSIRGTNTGELFF. The variable domain in full, with the rest retrieved from reference TRBV28 and TRBJ2-2, is DVKVTQSSRYLVKRTGEKVFLECVQDMDHENMFWYRQDPGLGLRLIYFSYDVKMKEKGDIPEGYSVSREKKERFSLILESASTNQTSMYLCASTSIRGTNTGELFFGEGSRLTVL.